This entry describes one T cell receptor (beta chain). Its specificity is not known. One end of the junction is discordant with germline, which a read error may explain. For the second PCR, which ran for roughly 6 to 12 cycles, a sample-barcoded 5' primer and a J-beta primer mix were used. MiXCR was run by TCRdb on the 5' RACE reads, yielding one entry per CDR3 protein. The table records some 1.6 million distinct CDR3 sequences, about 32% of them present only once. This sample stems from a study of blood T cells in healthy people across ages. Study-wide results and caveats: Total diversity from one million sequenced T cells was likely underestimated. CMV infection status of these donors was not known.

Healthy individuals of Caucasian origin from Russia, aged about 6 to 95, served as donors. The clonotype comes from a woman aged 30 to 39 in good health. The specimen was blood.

The CDR3 loop is CAGSYSPSSYNEQFF. Written as DNA, the CDR3 is TGTGCCGGCAGTTACTCCCCCAGCTCCTACAATGAGCAGTTCTTC. The J gene is TRBJ2-1, the V gene TRBV6-2 or TRBV6-3, with D uncertain. This CDR3 comprises 15 residues. The germline V gene has CDR1 MNHEY and CDR2 SVGEGT.